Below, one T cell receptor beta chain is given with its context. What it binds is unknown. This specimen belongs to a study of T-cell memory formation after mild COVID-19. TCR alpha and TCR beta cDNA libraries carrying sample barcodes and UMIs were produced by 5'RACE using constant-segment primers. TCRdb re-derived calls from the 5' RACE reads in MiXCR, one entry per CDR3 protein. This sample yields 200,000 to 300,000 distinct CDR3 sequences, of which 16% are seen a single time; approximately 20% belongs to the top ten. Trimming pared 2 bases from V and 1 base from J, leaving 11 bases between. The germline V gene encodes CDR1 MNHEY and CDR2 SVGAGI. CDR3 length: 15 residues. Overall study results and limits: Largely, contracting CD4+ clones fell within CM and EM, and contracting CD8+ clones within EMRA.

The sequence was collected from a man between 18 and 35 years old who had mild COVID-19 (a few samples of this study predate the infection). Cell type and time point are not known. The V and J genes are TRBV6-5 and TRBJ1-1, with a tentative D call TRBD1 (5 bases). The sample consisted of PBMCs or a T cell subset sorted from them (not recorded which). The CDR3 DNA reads TGTGCCAGCAGTTACAGACAGAGTGGGAACACTGAAGCTTTCTTT. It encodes CASSYRQSGNTEAFF.